This T cell receptor beta chain originates from a study of blood T cell repertoires in COVID-19. The CDR3 runs to 14 residues. The germline gives CDR1 GTSNPN, CDR2 SVGIG (reference sequence). V lost 4 bases, J lost 3 bases, and 7 bases stayed unmatched. Libraries were prepared by immunoSEQ multiplex PCR; TCRdb keeps only in-frame clonotypes and omits some of them. The sample has roughly 170,000 clones; about 85% are singletons. The source material was peripheral blood. The clonotype comes from a woman aged 50 to 65 with COVID-19, enrolled during active disease. This rearrangement joins TRBV30 to TRBJ2-7; 9 positions match TRBD1. The CDR3 DNA reads TGTGCCTGGAAGGGACAGGGTACCCTCTACGAGCAGTACTTC. Translating gives CAWKGQGTLYEQYF.